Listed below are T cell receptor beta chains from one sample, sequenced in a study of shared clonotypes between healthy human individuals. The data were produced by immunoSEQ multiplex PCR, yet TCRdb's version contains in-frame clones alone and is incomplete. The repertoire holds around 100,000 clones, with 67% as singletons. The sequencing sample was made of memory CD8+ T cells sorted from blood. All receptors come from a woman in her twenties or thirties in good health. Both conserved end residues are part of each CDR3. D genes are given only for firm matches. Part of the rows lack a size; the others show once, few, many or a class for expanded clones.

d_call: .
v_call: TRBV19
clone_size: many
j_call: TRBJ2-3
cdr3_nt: TGTGCCAGTAGTGATCCCAACAAGTATTTT
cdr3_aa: CASSDPNKYF

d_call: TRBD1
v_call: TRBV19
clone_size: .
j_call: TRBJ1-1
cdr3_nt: TGTGCCAGTAGAGAGGGACAGGTGCAAACTGAAGCTTTCTTT
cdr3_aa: CASREGQVQTEAFF

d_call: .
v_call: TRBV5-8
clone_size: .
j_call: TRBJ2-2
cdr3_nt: TGTGCCAGCACCACCTGGGTACGGACTAAATATACCGGGGAGCTGTTTTTT
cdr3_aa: CASTTWVRTKYTGELFF

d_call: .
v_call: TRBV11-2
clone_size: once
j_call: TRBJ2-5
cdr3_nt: TGTGCCAGCAGCTTCTCCCCCCGGACCCAGTACTTC
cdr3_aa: CASSFSPRTQYF

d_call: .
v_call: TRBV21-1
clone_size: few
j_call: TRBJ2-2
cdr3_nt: TGTGCCAGCGGGGTAGCAAATACCGGGGAGCTGTTTTTT
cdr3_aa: CASGVANTGELFF

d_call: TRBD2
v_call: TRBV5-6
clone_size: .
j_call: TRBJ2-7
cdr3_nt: TGTGCCAGCAGCCAGGTGTGGCGGGAGGAACCCTACGAGCAGTACTTC
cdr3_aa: CASSQVWREEPYEQYF

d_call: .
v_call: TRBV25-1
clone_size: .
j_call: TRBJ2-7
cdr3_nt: TGTGCCAGCAGTGACATGGGGCTAGCCGAGAGCTCCTACGAGCAGTACTTC
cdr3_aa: CASSDMGLAESSYEQYF

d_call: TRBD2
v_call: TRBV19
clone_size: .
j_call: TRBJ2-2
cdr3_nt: TGTGCCAGTAGTAGCGGGAGAGATCTCACCGGGGAGCTGTTTTTT
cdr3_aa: CASSSGRDLTGELFF

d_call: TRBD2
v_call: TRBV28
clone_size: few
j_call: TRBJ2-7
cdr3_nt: TGTGCCAGCAGTTCTAGCTATGAATCACTAGCGGGAGGGTACGAGCAGTACTTC
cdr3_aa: CASSSSYESLAGGYEQYF

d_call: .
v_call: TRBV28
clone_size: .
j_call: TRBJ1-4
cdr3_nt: TGTGCCAGCAGCCCATCAGGGTCTTGGAATGAAAAACTGTTTTTT
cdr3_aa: CASSPSGSWNEKLFF

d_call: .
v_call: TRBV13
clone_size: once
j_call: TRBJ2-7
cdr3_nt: TGTGCCAGCAGCTTGACCGGGACTCCTTCTTACGAGCAGTACTTC
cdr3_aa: CASSLTGTPSYEQYF

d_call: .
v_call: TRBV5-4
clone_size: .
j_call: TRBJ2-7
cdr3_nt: TGTGCCAGCAGCTTGGCAGGGGAGCAGCAGTACTTC
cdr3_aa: CASSLAGEQQYF

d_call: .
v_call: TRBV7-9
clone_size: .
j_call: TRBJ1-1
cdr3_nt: TGTGCCAGCAGCCGGGGGGGCACTGAAGCTTTCTTT
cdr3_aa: CASSRGGTEAFF

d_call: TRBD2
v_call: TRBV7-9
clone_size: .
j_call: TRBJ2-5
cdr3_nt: TGTGCCAGCAGCTTAGTACTAGCGGGAGATAAACAAGAGACCCAGTACTTC
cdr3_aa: CASSLVLAGDKQETQYF

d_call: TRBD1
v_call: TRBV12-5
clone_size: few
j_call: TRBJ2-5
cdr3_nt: TGTGCTAGTGGTTTGGGACAGGGACGACAGGAGACCCAGTACTTC
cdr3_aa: CASGLGQGRQETQYF

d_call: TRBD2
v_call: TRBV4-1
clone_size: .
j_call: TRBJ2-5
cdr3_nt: TGCGCCAGCAGCCAAGAACCCAGGGGGCTAGCGGGAGGGCCCGGGGAGACCCAGTACTTC
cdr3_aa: CASSQEPRGLAGGPGETQYF

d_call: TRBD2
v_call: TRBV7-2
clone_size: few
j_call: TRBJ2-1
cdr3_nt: TGTGCCAGCAGCTTAGGATTGACTAGCGTTTTGTTCTTC
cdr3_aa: CASSLGLTSVLFF

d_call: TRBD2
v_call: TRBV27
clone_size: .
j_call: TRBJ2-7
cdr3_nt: TGTGCCAGCAGTCCTTTAGCGGGAGGGCCCAACGAGCAGTACTTC
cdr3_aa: CASSPLAGGPNEQYF

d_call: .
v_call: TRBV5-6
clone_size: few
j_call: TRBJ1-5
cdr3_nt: TGTGCCAGCAGCTCGACAGGCATCTTTCAGCCCCAGCATTTT
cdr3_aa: CASSSTGIFQPQHF

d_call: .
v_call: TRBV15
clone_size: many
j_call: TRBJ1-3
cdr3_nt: TGTGCCACCAGCAGAGATCGGGAGGTCTCTGGAAACACCATATATTTT
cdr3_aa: CATSRDREVSGNTIYF

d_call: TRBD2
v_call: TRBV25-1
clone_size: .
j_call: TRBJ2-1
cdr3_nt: TGTGCCAGCAGTGAAAGGCGGGAGGTCACTGAGCAGTTCTTC
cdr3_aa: CASSERREVTEQFF

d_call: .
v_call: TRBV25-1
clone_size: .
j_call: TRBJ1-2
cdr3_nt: TGTGCCAGCAGTGTCGTGGGGGGTTATGGCTACACCTTC
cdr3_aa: CASSVVGGYGYTF

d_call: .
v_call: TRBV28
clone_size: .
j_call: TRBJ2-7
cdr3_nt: TGTGCCAGCAGTCTGGGCCTTTACGAGCAGTACTTC
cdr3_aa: CASSLGLYEQYF